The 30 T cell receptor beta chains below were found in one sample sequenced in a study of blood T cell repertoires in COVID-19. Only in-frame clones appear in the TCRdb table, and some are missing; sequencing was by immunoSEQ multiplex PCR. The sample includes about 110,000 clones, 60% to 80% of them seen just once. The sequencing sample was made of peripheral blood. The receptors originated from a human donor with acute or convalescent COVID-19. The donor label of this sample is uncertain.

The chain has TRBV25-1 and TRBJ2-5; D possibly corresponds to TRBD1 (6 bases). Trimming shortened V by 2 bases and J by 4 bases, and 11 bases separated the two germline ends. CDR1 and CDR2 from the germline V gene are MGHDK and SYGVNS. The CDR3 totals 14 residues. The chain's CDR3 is CASSEPGDLETQYF. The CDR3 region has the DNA TGTGCCAGCAGTGAACCAGGGGATTTAGAGACCCAGTACTTC.

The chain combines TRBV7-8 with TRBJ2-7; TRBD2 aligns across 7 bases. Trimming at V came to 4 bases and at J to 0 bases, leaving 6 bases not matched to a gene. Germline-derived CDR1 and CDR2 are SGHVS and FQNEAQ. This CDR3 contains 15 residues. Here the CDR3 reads CASSSTGGFSYEQYV. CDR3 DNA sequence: TGTGCCAGCAGCTCGACCGGGGGGTTCTCCTACGAGCAGTACGTC.

The CDR3 region has the DNA TGTGCCAGCAGTTACAGGAGCGGGGCCACCTACGAGCAGTACGTC. Translating gives CASSYRSGATYEQYV. This chain connects TRBV6-2 or TRBV6-3 to TRBJ2-7, with TRBD2 matching 7 bases. The length of the CDR3 is 15 residues. Germline V lookup: CDR1 MNHEY, CDR2 SVGEGT. V dropped 2 bases and J dropped 2; count of bases not matched to a gene: 6.

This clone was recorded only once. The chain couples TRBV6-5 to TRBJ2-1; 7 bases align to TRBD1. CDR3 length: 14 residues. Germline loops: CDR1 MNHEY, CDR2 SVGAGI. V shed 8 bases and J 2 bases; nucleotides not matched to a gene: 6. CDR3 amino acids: CASQGVLTYNEQFF. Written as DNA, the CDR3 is TGTGCCAGCCAGGGGGTACTAACCTACAATGAGCAGTTCTTC.

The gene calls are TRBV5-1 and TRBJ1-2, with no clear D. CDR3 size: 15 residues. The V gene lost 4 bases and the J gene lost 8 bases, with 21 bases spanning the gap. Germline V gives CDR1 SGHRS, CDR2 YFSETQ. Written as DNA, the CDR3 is TGCGCCAGCAGCCCTTTTGGGCCAGGCCTATTAGGCTACACCTTC. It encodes CASSPFGPGLLGYTF.

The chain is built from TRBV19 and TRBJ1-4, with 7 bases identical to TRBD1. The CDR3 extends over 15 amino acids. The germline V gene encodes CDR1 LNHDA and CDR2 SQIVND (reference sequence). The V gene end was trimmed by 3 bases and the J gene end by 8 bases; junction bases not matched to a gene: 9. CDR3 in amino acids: CASSMGQLLREKLFF. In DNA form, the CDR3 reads TGTGCCAGTAGTATGGGACAGTTACTAAGGGAAAAACTGTTTTTT.

The CDR3 bases are TGTGCCAGCATTTCGGGACAGGGCCCCTATAATTCACCCCTCCACTTT. Its translation: CASISGQGPYNSPLHF. This chain joins TRBV6-4 and TRBJ1-6; TRBD1 agrees at 9 bases. The CDR3 runs to 16 residues. V lost 7 bases, J lost 2 bases, and 6 bases stayed unmatched. The germline gives CDR1 MRHNA, CDR2 SNTAGT.

The CDR3 is CASSQAPGTAPSGYTF. The CDR3 DNA sequence: TGCGCCAGCAGCCAAGCTCCCGGGACAGCGCCTTCGGGCTACACCTTC. V and J are TRBV4-1 and TRBJ1-2; 7 nucleotides line up with TRBD1. Unmatched junction bases numbered 13, after V lost 1 base and J lost 8 bases. CDR1 MGHRA and CDR2 YSYEKL come from the germline V gene. The CDR3 extends over 16 amino acids.

CDR3 DNA sequence: TGTGCCAGCAGTTCCCAGACAGGATTATCACCCCTCCACTTT. Its translation is CASSSQTGLSPLHF. The chain is built from TRBV6-6 and TRBJ1-6; weak D call: TRBD1 (6 bases). Trimming cost V 4 bases and J 10 bases, with 14 bases left between them. Germline lookup yields CDR1 MNHNY and CDR2 SVGAGI (reference sequence). The CDR3 loop spans 14 amino acids.

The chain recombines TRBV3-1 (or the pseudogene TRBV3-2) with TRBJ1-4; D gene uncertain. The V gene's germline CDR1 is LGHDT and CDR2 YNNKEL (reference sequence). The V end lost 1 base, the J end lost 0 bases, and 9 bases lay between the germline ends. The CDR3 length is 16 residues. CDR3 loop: CASSQGRGATNEKLFF. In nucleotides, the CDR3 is TGTGCCAGCAGCCAAGGGCGGGGTGCAACTAATGAAAAACTGTTTTTT.

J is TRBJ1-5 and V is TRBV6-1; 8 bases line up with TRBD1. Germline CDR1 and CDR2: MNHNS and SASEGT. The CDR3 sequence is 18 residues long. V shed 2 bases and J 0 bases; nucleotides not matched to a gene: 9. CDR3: CASSEPAGGLYSNQPQHF. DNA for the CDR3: TGTGCCAGCAGTGAACCGGCAGGGGGCCTTTATAGCAATCAGCCCCAGCATTTT.

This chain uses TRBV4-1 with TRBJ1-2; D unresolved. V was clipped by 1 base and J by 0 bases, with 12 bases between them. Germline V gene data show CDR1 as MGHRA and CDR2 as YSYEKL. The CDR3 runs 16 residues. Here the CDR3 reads CASSQVDSAANYGYTF. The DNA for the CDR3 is TGCGCCAGCAGCCAAGTAGATTCGGCGGCTAACTATGGCTACACCTTC.

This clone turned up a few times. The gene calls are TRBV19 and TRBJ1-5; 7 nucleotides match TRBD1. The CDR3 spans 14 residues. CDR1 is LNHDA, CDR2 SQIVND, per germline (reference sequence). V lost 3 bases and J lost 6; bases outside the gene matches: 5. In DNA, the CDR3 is TGTGCCAGTAGTATGCCCCAGGGGGGTCAGCCCCAGCATTTT. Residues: CASSMPQGGQPQHF.

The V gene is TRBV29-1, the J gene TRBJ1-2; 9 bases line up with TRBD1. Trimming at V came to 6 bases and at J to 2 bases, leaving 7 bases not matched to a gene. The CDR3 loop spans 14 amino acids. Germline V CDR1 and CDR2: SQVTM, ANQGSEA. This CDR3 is CSVAGTGINYGYTF. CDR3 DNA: TGCAGCGTCGCCGGGACAGGGATCAACTATGGCTACACCTTC.

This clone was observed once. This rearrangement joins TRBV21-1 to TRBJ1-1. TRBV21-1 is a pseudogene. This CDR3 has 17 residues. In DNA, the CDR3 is TGTGCCAGCAGCAGCCCTCCCGTGGAGGGTATGTTCACGAAAGCTTTCTTT. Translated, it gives CASSSPPVEGMFTKAFF.

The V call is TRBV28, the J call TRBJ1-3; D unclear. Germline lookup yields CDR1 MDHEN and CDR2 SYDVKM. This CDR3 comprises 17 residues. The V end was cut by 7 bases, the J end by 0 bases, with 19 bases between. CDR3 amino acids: CASTYLGWRSSGNTIYF. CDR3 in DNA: TGTGCCAGCACTTACCTTGGGTGGAGGAGCTCTGGAAACACCATATATTTT.

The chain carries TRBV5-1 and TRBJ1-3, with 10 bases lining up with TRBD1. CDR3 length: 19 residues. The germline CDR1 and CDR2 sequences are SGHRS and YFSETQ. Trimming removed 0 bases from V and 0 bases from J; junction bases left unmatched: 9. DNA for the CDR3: TGCGCCAGCAGCTTGGGACAGGGGGCACGTAGGAGCTCTGGAAACACCATATATTTT. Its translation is CASSLGQGARRSSGNTIYF.

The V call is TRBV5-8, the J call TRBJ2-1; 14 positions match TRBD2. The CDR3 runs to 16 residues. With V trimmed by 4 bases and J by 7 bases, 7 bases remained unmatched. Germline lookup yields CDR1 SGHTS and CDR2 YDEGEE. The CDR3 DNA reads TGTGCCAGCAGCGATCCGGGACTAGCGGGGGTAAATGAGCAGTTCTTC. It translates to CASSDPGLAGVNEQFF.

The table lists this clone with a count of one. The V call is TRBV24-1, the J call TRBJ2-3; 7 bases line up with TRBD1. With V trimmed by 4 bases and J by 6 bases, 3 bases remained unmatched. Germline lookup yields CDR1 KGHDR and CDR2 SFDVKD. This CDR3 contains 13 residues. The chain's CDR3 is CATSETTGDTQYF. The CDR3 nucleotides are TGTGCCACCAGTGAAACGACAGGGGATACGCAGTATTTT.

The CDR3 region is CASSQQGVSTEAFF. In nucleotides, the CDR3 is TGTGCCAGCTCTCAACAGGGGGTGAGCACTGAAGCTTTCTTT. This chain uses TRBV18 with TRBJ1-1; 8 nucleotides line up with TRBD1. CDR3 length equals 14 residues. Germline CDR1 and CDR2: KGHSH and LQKENI. J was trimmed by 4 bases and V by 6 bases; bases with no gene match: 7.

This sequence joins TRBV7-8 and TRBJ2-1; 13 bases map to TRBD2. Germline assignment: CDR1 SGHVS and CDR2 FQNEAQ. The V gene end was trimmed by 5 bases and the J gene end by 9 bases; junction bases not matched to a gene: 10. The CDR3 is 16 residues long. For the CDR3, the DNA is TGTGCCAGCAGCCCAAGGACTAGCGGGGGTAGCGGTGAGCAGTTCTTC. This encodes CASSPRTSGGSGEQFF.

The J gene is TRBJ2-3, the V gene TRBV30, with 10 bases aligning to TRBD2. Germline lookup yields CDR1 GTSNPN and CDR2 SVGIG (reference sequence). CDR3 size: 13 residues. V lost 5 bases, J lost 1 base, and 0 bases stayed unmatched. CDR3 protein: CAWGLAGTDTQYF. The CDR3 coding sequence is TGTGCCTGGGGACTAGCGGGCACAGATACGCAGTATTTT.

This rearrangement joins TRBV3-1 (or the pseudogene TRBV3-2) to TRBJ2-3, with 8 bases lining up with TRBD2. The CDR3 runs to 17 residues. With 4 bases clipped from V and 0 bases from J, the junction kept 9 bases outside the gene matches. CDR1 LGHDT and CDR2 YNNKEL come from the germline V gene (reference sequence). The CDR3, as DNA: TGTGCCAGCAGCCGGGCTAGCGGGTACGCTAGCACAGATACGCAGTATTTT. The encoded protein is CASSRASGYASTDTQYF.

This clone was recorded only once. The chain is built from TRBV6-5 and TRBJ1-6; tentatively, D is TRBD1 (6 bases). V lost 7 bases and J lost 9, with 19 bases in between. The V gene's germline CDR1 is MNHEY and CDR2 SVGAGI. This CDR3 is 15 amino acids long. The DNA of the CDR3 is TGTGCCAGCACGCGCAGCCCCGGACAGTCTTCACCCCTCCACTTT. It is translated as CASTRSPGQSSPLHF.

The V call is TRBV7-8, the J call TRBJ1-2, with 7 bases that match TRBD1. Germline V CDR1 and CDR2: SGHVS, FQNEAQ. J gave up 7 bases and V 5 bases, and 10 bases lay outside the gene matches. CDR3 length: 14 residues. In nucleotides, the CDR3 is TGTGCCAGCAGCGTGAACAGGGGCGAGGGTGGCTACACCTTC. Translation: CASSVNRGEGGYTF.

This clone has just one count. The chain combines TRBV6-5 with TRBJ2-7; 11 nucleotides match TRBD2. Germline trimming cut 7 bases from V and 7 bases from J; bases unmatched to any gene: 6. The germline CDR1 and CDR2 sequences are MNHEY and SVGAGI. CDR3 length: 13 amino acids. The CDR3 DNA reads TGTGCCAGCAATAGCGGGGGGGCGGGTGAGCAGTACGTC. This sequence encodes CASNSGGAGEQYV.

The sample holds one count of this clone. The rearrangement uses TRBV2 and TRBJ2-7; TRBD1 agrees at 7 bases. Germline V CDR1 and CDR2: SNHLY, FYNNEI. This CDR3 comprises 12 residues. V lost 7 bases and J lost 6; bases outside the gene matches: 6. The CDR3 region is CASNADRVEQYV. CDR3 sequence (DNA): TGTGCCAGCAATGCCGACAGGGTCGAGCAGTACGTC.

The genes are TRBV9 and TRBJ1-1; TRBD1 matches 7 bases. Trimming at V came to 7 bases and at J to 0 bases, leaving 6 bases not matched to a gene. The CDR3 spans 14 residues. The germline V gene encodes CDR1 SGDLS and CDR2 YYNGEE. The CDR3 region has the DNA TGTGCCAGCCCTAAACAGGGGTTGAACACTGAAGCTTTCTTT. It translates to CASPKQGLNTEAFF.

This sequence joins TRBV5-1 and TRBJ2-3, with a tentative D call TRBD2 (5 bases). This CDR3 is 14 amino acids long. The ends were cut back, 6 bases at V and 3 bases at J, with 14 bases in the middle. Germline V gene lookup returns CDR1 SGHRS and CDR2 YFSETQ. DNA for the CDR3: TGCGCCAGCAATTACGGAGGCACGACAGATACGCAGTATTTT. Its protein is CASNYGGTTDTQYF.

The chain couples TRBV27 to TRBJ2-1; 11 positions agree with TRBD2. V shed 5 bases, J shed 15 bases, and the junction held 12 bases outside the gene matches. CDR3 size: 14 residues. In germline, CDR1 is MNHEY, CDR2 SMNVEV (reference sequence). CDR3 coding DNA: TGTGCCAGCAGTCCAAGTGTACTAGCGGGGGTCCCGTTCTTC. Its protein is CASSPSVLAGVPFF.